This entry lists 19 T cell receptor beta chains sequenced from one sample in a study of T cell changes during pregnancy in multiple sclerosis. TCRdb keeps only in-frame clones here, not all; method: immunoSEQ multiplex PCR. The table has tens of thousands of clones, around 90% seen once. The source material was CD8+ T cells from peripheral blood mononuclear cells, sampled before pregnancy. Receptor source: a female donor with multiple sclerosis, enrolled in a pregnancy study.

The chain recombines TRBV21-1 with TRBJ1-6; TRBD1, the D gene given by the table, was not confirmed from the DNA. TRBV21-1 represents a pseudogene. The CDR3 spans 15 residues. DNA of the CDR3: TGTGCCAGCAGGGGGACAGACGCCTATAATTCACCCCTCCACTTT. Protein: CASRGTDAYNSPLHF.

The chain is built from TRBV15 and TRBJ2-1; maybe TRBD1 (6 bases). The CDR3 totals 15 residues. The germline CDR1 and CDR2 sequences are LNHNV and YYDKDF (reference sequence). Trimming cost V 4 bases and J 5 bases, with 15 bases left between them. The CDR3 is CATSNRDTINNEQFF. The CDR3 DNA follows: TGTGCCACCAGCAACCGGGACACCATAAACAATGAGCAGTTCTTC.

The chain uses TRBV13 and TRBJ2-3; no firm D call. This CDR3 spans 14 amino acids. Trimming stripped 5 bases from V and 4 bases from J, with 13 bases between. Looked up from germline, CDR1 is PRHDT and CDR2 is FYEKMQ (reference sequence). The chain's CDR3 is CASSPHGPADTQYF. In DNA, the CDR3 is TGTGCCAGCAGCCCCCACGGTCCGGCAGATACGCAGTATTTT.

The chain has TRBV6-6 and TRBJ2-5, with 10 bases identical to TRBD2. The CDR3 has 15 residues. Trimming at V came to 5 bases and at J to 4 bases, leaving 7 bases not matched to a gene. Looked up from germline, CDR1 is MNHNY and CDR2 is SVGAGI (reference sequence). This CDR3 reads CASSGTTSGVETQYF. In DNA form, the CDR3 reads TGTGCCAGCAGTGGGACCACTAGCGGGGTAGAGACCCAGTACTTC.

This clone ranks as medium-sized. The chain uses TRBV14 and TRBJ2-3; TRBD2 might be the D (5 bases). From germline, CDR1 is SGHDN and CDR2 FVKESK. Trimming removed 4 bases at V and 2 bases at J, with 7 bases between. The CDR3 covers 13 residues. CDR3 residues: CASSPGNTDTQYF. The CDR3 DNA sequence: TGTGCCAGCAGCCCCGGGAACACAGATACGCAGTATTTT.

The genes are TRBV13 and TRBJ2-7, with TRBD2 matching 7 bases. After removal of 4 bases from V and 4 bases from J, the junction contained 1 base not matched to a gene. The CDR3 covers 12 residues. Germline CDR1 is PRHDT and CDR2 is FYEKMQ (reference sequence). The CDR3 nucleotides read TGTGCCAGCAGCTCGGGGGGATACGAGCAGTACTTC. Its translation: CASSSGGYEQYF.

J is TRBJ1-1 and V is TRBV4-2; D gene uncertain. Germline V gene lookup returns CDR1 LGHNA and CDR2 YNFKEQ. Trimming shortened V by 1 base and J by 5 bases, and 8 bases separated the two germline ends. This CDR3 has 13 residues. DNA of the CDR3: TGTGCCAGCAGCCAAGGTGTTCTGACTGAAGCTTTCTTT. Translation gives CASSQGVLTEAFF.

DNA for the CDR3: TGTGCCAGCAGCGAGGGGGTCCCACAATATGGCTACACCTTC. This encodes CASSEGVPQYGYTF. The gene calls are TRBV9 and TRBJ1-2; tentative D call: TRBD1 (6 bases). The CDR3 length is 14 residues. Per the germline V gene, CDR1 is SGDLS and CDR2 is YYNGEE. V lost 3 bases, J lost 5 bases, and 14 bases lay in between.

The V gene is TRBV7-6, the J gene TRBJ2-7; possible D gene TRBD1, 5 bases. Trimming pared 0 bases from V and 2 bases from J, leaving 11 bases between. CDR1 is SGHVS and CDR2 is FNYEAQ in the germline V gene. The CDR3 is made up of 15 amino acids. CDR3 in amino acids: CASSLAAGPTYEQYF. The CDR3 DNA is TGTGCCAGCAGCTTAGCGGCAGGGCCAACCTACGAGCAGTACTTC.

The chain carries TRBV10-2 and TRBJ2-1; 7 bases are a match to TRBD1. Germline V lookup: CDR1 WSHSY, CDR2 SAAADI. The CDR3 is 17 residues long. V was clipped by 4 bases and J by 3 bases; unmatched bases: 12. As DNA, the CDR3 is TGCGCCAGCAGTGGACCTTTAACGGGACAGAACTACAATGAGCAGTTCTTC. It translates to CASSGPLTGQNYNEQFF.

The chain joins TRBV14 to TRBJ1-5; D uncertain. Per the germline V gene, CDR1 is SGHDN and CDR2 is FVKESK. The V and J ends lost 2 bases and 5 bases respectively, with 7 bases between them. This CDR3 has 13 amino acids. The chain's CDR3 is CASSQFSDQPQHF. The CDR3 region has the DNA TGTGCCAGCAGCCAATTCTCCGATCAGCCCCAGCATTTT.

The genes are TRBV2 and TRBJ1-4; TRBD1 aligns across 9 bases. V shed 5 bases and J 7 bases; nucleotides not matched to a gene: 8. The CDR3 is 15 residues long. Germline-derived CDR1 and CDR2 are SNHLY and FYNNEI. The CDR3: CASSPPGQGREKLFF. The DNA for the CDR3 is TGTGCCAGCAGTCCCCCGGGACAGGGACGTGAAAAACTGTTTTTT.

The J gene is TRBJ2-2, the V gene TRBV29-1; 11 nucleotides align to TRBD2. CDR1 and CDR2 from the germline V gene are SQVTM and ANQGSEA. This CDR3 is built from 14 residues. The V gene end was trimmed by 6 bases and the J gene end by 3 bases; junction bases not matched to a gene: 3. This CDR3 is CSVGGLADTGELFF. CDR3 in DNA: TGCAGCGTCGGGGGACTAGCGGACACCGGGGAGCTGTTTTTT.

This clone was counted a single time. The chain links TRBV27 to TRBJ1-1; possible D gene TRBD1, 6 bases. The CDR3 runs 11 residues. Germline CDR1 is MNHEY and CDR2 is SMNVEV (reference sequence). V gave up 4 bases and J gave up 8 bases, with 8 bases separating them. The DNA for the CDR3 is TGTGCCAGCAGTTCCAGGGGCGAAGCTTTCTTT. Its translation is CASSSRGEAFF.

The chain couples TRBV27 to TRBJ2-1; D remains ambiguous. Germline lookup yields CDR1 MNHEY and CDR2 SMNVEV (reference sequence). There are 14 residues in the CDR3. Trimming removed 2 bases from V and 0 bases from J, with 5 bases in between. The CDR3 sequence: CASSLRSSYNEQFF. The CDR3 DNA reads TGTGCCAGCAGTTTACGTAGCTCCTACAATGAGCAGTTCTTC.

The CDR3 coding sequence is TGTGCCAGCAGCCAAGATGGACAGAACCTTATCTATGGCTACACCTTC. Translated, it gives CASSQDGQNLIYGYTF. The V and J genes are TRBV4-2 and TRBJ1-2, with D tentatively TRBD1 (6 bases). Per germline, CDR1 LGHNA and CDR2 YNFKEQ. Trimming took 0 bases from V and 4 from J, leaving 15 bases between them. The CDR3 contains 16 residues.

V usage is TRBV9 and J usage is TRBJ2-7; the D is unclear. The CDR3 is 12 amino acids. With 5 bases removed from V and 4 bases from J, the gap between germline ends came to 10 bases. The germline V gene encodes CDR1 SGDLS and CDR2 YYNGEE. CDR3 loop: CASSGDSYEQYF. The CDR3 DNA reads as TGTGCCAGCAGTGGTGACTCTTACGAGCAGTACTTC.

The chain carries TRBV9 and TRBJ2-1; 10 bases map to TRBD2. There are 18 residues in the CDR3. CDR1 and CDR2 (germline): SGDLS, YYNGEE. With V trimmed by 3 bases and J by 0 bases, 9 bases remained unmatched. The CDR3 bases are TGTGCCAGCAGCGGACACCGGACTAGCGGAAGCTCCTACAATGAGCAGTTCTTC. Translating it yields CASSGHRTSGSSYNEQFF.

In nucleotides, the CDR3 is TGTGCCACCAGAAGGGGGCAAGGGTATAATTCACCCCTCCACTTT. Protein sequence: CATRRGQGYNSPLHF. The rearrangement links TRBV6-1 to TRBJ1-6; 7 bases are a match to TRBD1. With V trimmed by 10 bases and J by 4 bases, 10 bases remained unmatched. The CDR3 is 15 amino acids. CDR1 and CDR2 from the germline V gene are MNHNS and SASEGT.